A selection of T cell receptor beta chains follows, all from one sample in a study of CD8 T cells in Susac syndrome. From the immunoSEQ multiplex PCR reads, TCRdb called clonotypes with MiXCR, one entry per CDR3 protein. The table has approximately 150,000 distinct CDR3 sequences, approximately 95% seen once. Material: CD4+ T cells from PBMCs. The receptor set was obtained from a human donor with multiple sclerosis. Both conserved end residues are part of each CDR3. D genes are given only for firm matches. Rows give clone size only sometimes, using once, few, many, or a class for an expanded clone.

d_call	clone_size	v_call	j_call	cdr3_aa	cdr3_nt
.	.	TRBV7-9	TRBJ2-1	CASSLAVRYNEQFF	TGTGCCAGCAGCTTAGCGGTCCGTTACAATGAGCAGTTCTTC
TRBD1	.	TRBV29-1	TRBJ2-7	CSAGTGVYEQYF	TGCAGTGCCGGGACAGGGGTTTACGAGCAGTACTTC
TRBD1	.	TRBV24-1	TRBJ1-1	CATSDSTGRATEAFF	TGTGCCACCAGTGATTCGACAGGGCGGGCCACTGAAGCTTTCTTT
.	.	TRBV4-3	TRBJ2-5	CASSQRQGQETQYF	TGCGCCAGCAGCCAACGGCAGGGGCAAGAGACCCAGTACTTC
.	.	TRBV2	TRBJ2-6	CASRRASGSGANVLTF	TGTGCCAGCAGACGGGCCTCGGGCTCTGGGGCCAACGTCCTGACTTTC
.	.	TRBV4-1	TRBJ2-5	CASSQDEGRETQYF	TGCGCCAGCAGCCAAGATGAGGGTAGGGAGACCCAGTACTTC
TRBD2	.	TRBV30	TRBJ2-1	CAWRLAGGPENEQFF	TGTGCCTGGAGGTTAGCGGGGGGGCCCGAGAATGAGCAGTTCTTC
.	.	TRBV3-1	TRBJ2-1	CASSQGRRGNEQFF	TGTGCCAGCAGCCAAGGTAGGCGAGGAAATGAGCAGTTCTTC
TRBD1	.	TRBV24-1	TRBJ1-1	CAARTGGGTEAFF	TGTGCCGCGAGGACAGGGGGTGGGACTGAAGCTTTCTTT
TRBD2	.	TRBV9	TRBJ2-1	CASSDIGTSLMDEQFF	TGTGCCAGCAGCGACATAGGGACTAGCCTTATGGATGAGCAGTTCTTC
.	.	TRBV30	TRBJ2-7	CAWSVLVSGAGVFSYEQYF	.
.	.	TRBV24-1	TRBJ1-5	CATSDLVLYSNQPQHF	TGTGCCACCAGTGATTTAGTACTCTATAGCAATCAGCCCCAGCATTTT
.	.	TRBV5-6	TRBJ2-3	CASSPDVGHTQYF	TGTGCCAGCAGCCCGGATGTTGGACATACGCAGTATTTT
.	.	TRBV9	TRBJ2-2	CASSVNGGYTGELFF	TGTGCCAGCAGCGTAAATGGGGGCTACACCGGGGAGCTGTTTTTT
.	.	TRBV2	TRBJ2-3	CASSDRQTTDTQYF	TGTGCCAGCAGTGACCGACAGACTACAGATACGCAGTATTTT
.	.	TRBV9	TRBJ2-1	CASSVGVKEQFF	TGTGCCAGCAGCGTCGGGGTAAAAGAGCAGTTCTTC
TRBD2	.	TRBV7-2	TRBJ2-7	CASSTGTGGPFEQYF	TGTGCCAGCAGCACTGGAACGGGGGGGCCCTTCGAGCAGTACTTC
.	.	TRBV20-1	TRBJ1-2	CSARLPDSYGYTF	TGCAGTGCTAGGTTACCAGACAGTTATGGCTACACCTTC
.	.	TRBV20-1	TRBJ1-2	CSARDAGRTIYGYTF	TGCAGTGCTAGAGATGCCGGACGGACCATCTATGGCTACACCTTC
.	.	TRBV5-4	TRBJ1-2	CASSPDRAHYGYTF	TGTGCCAGCAGCCCAGACAGAGCTCACTATGGCTACACCTTC
.	.	TRBV20-1	TRBJ1-1	CSGYRNTEAFF	TGCAGTGGGTACCGAAACACTGAAGCTTTCTTT
.	few	TRBV3-1	TRBJ2-5	CASSQGETQYF	TGTGCCAGCAGCCAAGGGGAGACCCAGTACTTC